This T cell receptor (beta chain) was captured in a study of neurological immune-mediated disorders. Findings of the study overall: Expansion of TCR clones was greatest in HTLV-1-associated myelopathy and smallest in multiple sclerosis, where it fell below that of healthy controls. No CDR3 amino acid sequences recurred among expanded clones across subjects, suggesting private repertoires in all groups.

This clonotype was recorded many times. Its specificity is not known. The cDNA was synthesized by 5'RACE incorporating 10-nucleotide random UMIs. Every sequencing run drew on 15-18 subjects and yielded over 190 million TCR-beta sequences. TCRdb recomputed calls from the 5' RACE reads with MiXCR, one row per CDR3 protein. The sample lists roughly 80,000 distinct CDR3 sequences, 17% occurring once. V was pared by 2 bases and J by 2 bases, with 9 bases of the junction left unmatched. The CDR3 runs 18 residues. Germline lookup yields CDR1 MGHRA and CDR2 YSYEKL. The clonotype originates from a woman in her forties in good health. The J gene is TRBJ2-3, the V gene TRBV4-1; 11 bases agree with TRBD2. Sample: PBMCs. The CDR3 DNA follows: TGCGCCAGCAGCCAATTAACTAGCGGGGGCCGCAACACAGATACGCAGTATTTT. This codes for CASSQLTSGGRNTDTQYF.